This record looks at one T cell receptor (beta chain) sequence and its context. This sample stems from a study of CD8 T cells in Susac syndrome. This CDR3 contains 15 residues. The V and J ends lost 1 base and 6 bases, in that order; junction bases with no gene match: 9. Germline assignment: CDR1 PRHDT and CDR2 FYEKMQ (reference sequence). From blood CD8+ and CD4+ T cells, TCR beta sequences were generated. The study used treatment-naive patients who had stable or active relapsing-remitting disease as multiple sclerosis controls. TEMRA cells were FACS-enriched, and CD8+ and CD4+ T cells were isolated negatively. Reverse transcription of roughly 0.45 to 1 ug RNA was performed with random hexamers. The method of amplification for TCR beta CDR3 was immunoSEQ multiplex PCR, covering 54 Vbeta and 13 Jbeta. TCRdb fed the immunoSEQ multiplex PCR reads into MiXCR, producing one record per CDR3 protein. The table includes 65,000 to 80,000 distinct CDR3 sequences, over 75% detected once.

The chain employs TRBV13 and TRBJ2-7; 7 nucleotides match TRBD2. Sequencing was done on a sample of CD8+ T cells from PBMCs. The sequence derives from a human donor with multiple sclerosis. CDR3 amino acids: CASSLVETSITEQYF. The CDR3 DNA reads as TGTGCCAGCAGCTTAGTCGAGACTAGCATAACCGAGCAGTACTTC.